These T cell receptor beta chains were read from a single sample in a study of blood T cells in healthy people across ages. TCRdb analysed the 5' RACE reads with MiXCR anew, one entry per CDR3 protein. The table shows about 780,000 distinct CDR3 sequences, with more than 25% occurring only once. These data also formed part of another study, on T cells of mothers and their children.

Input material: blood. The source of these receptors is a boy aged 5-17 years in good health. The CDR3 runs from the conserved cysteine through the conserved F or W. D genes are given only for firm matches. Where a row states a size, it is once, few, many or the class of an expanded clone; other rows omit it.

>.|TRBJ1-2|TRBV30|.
TGTGCCTGGAGTGTAACAGGGCGGTCCTATGGCTACACCTTC
CAWSVTGRSYGYTF
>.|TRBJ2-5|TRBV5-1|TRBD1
TGCGCCAGCAGCACACAGGGGGCGGAGGAGACCCAGTACTTC
CASSTQGAEETQYF
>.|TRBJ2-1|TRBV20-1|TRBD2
TGCAGTGCCGGAGGACTAGCGGGGGGGGGCGGCCACAATGAGCAGTTCTTC
CSAGGLAGGGGHNEQFF
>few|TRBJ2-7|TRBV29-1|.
TGCAGCGTTGAGACAGAGGCCGAGCAGTACTTC
CSVETEAEQYF
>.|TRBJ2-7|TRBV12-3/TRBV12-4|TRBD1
TGTGCCAGCAGTTTACTACAGGGGGCCTACGAGCAGTACTTC
CASSLLQGAYEQYF
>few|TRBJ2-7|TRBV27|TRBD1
TGTGCCAGCAGGGTGACAGGGGGTTACTACGAGCAGTACTTC
CASRVTGGYYEQYF
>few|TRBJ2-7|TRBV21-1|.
TGTGCCAGCAGCGCTCCCATTCCGGGACAGGGGGCTTACGAGCAGTACTTC
CASSAPIPGQGAYEQYF
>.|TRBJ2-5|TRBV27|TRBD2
TGTGCCAGCAGTTTATTGGGGTCGGGGGGAGAAGAGACCCAGTACTTC
CASSLLGSGGEETQYF
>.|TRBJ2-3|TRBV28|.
TGTGCCAGCAGTTTCTTCCGCACAGATACGCAGTATTTT
CASSFFRTDTQYF
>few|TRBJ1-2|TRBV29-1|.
TGCAGCGTTGCAGGGGAAGGGGGTAACTATGGCTACACCTTC
CSVAGEGGNYGYTF
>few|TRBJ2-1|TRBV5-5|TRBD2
TGTGCCAGCAGCCCGACTAGCGGGGGGGCCTCGGTTGAGCAGTTCTTC
CASSPTSGGASVEQFF
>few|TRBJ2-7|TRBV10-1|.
TGCGCCAGCAGCCCCACGGGGGCCCCCCAGGAGGAGCAGTACTTC
CASSPTGAPQEEQYF
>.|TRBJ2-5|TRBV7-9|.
TGTGCCAGCAGGTTCGGGATGCAAGAGACCCAGTACTTC
CASRFGMQETQYF
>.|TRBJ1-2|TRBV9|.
TGCGCCAGCAGCGACCCTGGACAGTCTAACTATGGCTACACCTTC
CASSDPGQSNYGYTF
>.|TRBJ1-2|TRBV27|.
TGTGCCAGCCGGGCAGGAAGAGGCTATGGCTACACCTTC
CASRAGRGYGYTF
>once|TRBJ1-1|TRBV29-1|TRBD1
TGCAGCGTAGGTGACAGGGCGGGCGCTGAAGCTTTCTTT
CSVGDRAGAEAFF
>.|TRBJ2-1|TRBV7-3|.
TGTGCCAGCAGCCAGAATCCCAGGGATGAGCAGTTCTTC
CASSQNPRDEQFF
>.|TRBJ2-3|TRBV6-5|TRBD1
TGTGCCAGCGGTTTGAGGGGAAGGACAGGTACGCAGTATTTT
CASGLRGRTGTQYF
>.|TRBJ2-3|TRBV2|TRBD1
TGTGCCAGCAGTTTTCCGGGACAGGGGAGCACAGATACGCAGTATTTT
CASSFPGQGSTDTQYF
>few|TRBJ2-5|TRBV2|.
TGTGCCAGCAGTGCCGGGACTTACCCTCAAGAGACCCAGTACTTC
CASSAGTYPQETQYF
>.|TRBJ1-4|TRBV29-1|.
TGCAGCGTTAAGGAGGGCGGAGAAAAACTGTTTTTT
CSVKEGGEKLFF
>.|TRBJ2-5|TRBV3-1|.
TGTGCCAGCAGCCCGGGGATCGGGACCCAGTACTTC
CASSPGIGTQYF